Reported below is one T cell receptor (beta chain). What it binds is not known. The source of the sample is a study of STAT3 mutations in large granular lymphocyte leukemia. CDR1 and CDR2 (germline): SGHVS, FQNEAQ. V lost 1 base, J lost 1 base, and 7 bases stayed unmatched. This CDR3 is 18 amino acids long. Data came from immunoSEQ multiplex PCR; TCRdb stores just in-frame clones and leaves some out. The repertoire holds about 10,000 clones, with more than 75% as singletons. General study findings and limits: After therapy, about 35% of the 18 patients switched clonotypes, all new clones STAT3 wild type. Clonal expansion was inferred from samples taken at other timepoints. Variable sampling intervals and differing treatment regimens complicated linking therapy response to TCR clonal burden changes. Persisting codominant clonotypes may have hidden a small pathogenic clone. Every T-LGLL patient had at least one immunodominant TCRbeta clonotype.

This sequence was found in a man aged 55 to 70 with T-cell large granular lymphocyte leukemia. Some clones in this sample may be carry-over from other donors' samples. The material sequenced was peripheral blood mononuclear cells. The V and J genes are TRBV7-8 and TRBJ1-5; 10 bases match TRBD1. CDR3 in DNA: TGTGCCAGCAGCTTAGTTGGGACAGGGGAATGGAGCAATCAGCCCCAGCATTTT. It is translated as CASSLVGTGEWSNQPQHF.